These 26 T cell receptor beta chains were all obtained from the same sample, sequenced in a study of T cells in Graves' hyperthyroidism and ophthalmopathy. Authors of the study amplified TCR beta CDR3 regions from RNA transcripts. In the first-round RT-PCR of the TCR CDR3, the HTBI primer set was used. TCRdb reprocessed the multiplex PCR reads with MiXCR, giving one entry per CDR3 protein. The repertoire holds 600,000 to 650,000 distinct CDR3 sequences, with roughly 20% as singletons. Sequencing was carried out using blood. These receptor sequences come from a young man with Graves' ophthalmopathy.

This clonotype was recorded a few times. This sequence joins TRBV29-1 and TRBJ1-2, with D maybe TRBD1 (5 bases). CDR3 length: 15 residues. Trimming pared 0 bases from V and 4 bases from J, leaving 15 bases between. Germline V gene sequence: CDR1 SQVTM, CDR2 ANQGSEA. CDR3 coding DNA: TGCAGCGTTGAAGATGAGGACACCCTGGGCTATGGCTACACCTTC. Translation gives CSVEDEDTLGYGYTF. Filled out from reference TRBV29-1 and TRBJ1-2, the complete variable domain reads SAVISQKPSRDICQRGTSLTIQCQVDSQVTMMFWYRQQPGQSLTLIATANQGSEATYESGFVIDKFPISRPNLTFSTLTVSNMSPEDSSIYLCSVEDEDTLGYGYTFGSGTRLTVV.

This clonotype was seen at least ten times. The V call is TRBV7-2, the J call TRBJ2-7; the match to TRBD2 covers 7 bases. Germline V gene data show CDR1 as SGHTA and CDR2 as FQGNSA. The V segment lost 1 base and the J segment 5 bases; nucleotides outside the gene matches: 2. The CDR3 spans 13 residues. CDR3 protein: CASSLVGGNEQYF. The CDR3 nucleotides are TGTGCCAGCAGCTTAGTGGGGGGGAACGAGCAGTACTTC.

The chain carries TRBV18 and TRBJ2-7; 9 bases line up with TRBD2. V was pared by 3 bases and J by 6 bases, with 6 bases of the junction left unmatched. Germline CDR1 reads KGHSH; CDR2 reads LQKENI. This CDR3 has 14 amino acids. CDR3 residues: CASSPAGGGGEQYF. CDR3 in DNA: TGTGCCAGCTCACCGGCGGGAGGGGGAGGCGAGCAGTACTTC.

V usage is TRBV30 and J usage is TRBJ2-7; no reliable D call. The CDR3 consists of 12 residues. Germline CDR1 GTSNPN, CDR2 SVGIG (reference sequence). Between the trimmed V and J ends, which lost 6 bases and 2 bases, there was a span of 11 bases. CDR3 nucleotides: TGTGCCTGCGGCCGCCCCCCCTACGAGCAGTACTTC. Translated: CACGRPPYEQYF.

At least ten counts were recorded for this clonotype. The CDR3 DNA follows: TGTGCCAGCAGCTTAAGTTCTAGCGGTGAGCAGTTCTTC. Amino acids: CASSLSSSGEQFF. The genes are TRBV11-2 and TRBJ2-1, with TRBD2 matching over 7 bases. Per the germline V gene, CDR1 is SGHAT and CDR2 is FQNNGV. The CDR3 extends over 13 amino acids. V lost 2 bases to trimming and J lost 9 bases; unmatched junction nucleotides: 4.

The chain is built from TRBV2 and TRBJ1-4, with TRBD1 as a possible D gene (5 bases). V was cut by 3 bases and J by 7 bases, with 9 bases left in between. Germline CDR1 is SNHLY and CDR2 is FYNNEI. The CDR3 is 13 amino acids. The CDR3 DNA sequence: TGTGCCAGCAGTGACAGGGCCTCTGAAAAACTGTTTTTT. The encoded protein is CASSDRASEKLFF.

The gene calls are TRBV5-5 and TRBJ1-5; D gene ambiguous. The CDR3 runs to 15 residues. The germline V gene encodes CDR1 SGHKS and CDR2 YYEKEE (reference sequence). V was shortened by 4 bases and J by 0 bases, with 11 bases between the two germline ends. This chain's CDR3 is CASSPRGHSNQPQHF. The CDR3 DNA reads TGTGCCAGCAGCCCCCGTGGGCATAGCAATCAGCCCCAGCATTTT.

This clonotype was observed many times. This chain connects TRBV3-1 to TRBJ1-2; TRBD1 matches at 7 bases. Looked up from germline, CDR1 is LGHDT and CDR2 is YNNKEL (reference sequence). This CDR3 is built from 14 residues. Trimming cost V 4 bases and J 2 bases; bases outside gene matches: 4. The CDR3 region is CASSPMTGNYGYTF. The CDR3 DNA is TGTGCCAGCAGCCCTATGACAGGGAACTATGGCTACACCTTC.

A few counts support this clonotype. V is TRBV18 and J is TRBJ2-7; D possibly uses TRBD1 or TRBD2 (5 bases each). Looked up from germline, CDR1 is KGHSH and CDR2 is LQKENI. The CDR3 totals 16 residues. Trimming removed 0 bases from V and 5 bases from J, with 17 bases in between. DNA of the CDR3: TGTGCCAGCTCACCACCGCGAGGGGCTAGGTTTGACGAGCAGTACTTC. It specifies CASSPPRGARFDEQYF.

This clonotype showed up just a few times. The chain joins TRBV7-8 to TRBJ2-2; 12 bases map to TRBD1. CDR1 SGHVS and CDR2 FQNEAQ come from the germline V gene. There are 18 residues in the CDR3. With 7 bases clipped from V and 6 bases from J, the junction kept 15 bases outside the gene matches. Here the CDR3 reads CASNVPDQGQGASGELFF. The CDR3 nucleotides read TGTGCCAGCAACGTCCCGGACCAGGGACAGGGGGCGTCCGGGGAGCTGTTTTTT.

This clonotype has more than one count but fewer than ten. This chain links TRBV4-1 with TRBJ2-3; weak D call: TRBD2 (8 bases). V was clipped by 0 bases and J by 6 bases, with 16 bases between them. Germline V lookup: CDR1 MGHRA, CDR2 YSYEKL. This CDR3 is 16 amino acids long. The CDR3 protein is CASSQDLGLGGDTQYF. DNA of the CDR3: TGCGCCAGCAGCCAAGATTTGGGACTAGGGGGCGATACGCAGTATTTT.

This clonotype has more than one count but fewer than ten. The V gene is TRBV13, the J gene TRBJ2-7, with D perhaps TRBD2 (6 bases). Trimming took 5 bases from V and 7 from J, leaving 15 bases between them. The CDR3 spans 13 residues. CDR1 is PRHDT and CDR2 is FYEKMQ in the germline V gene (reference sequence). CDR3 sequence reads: CASSLGVREEQYF. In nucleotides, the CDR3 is TGTGCCAGCAGCCTCGGTGTACGGGAGGAGCAGTACTTC.

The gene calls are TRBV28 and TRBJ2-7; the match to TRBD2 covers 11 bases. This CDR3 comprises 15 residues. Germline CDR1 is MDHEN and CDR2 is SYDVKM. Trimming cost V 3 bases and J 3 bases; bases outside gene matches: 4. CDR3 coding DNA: TGTGCCAGCAGTTTGGAAACTAGCGGGGGCTACGAGCAGTACTTC. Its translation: CASSLETSGGYEQYF.

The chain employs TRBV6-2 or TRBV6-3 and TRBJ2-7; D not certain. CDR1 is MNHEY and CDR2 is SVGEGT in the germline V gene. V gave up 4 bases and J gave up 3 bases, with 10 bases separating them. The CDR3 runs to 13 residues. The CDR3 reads CASSFDTLYEQYF. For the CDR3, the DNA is TGTGCCAGCAGTTTCGATACTCTCTACGAGCAGTACTTC.

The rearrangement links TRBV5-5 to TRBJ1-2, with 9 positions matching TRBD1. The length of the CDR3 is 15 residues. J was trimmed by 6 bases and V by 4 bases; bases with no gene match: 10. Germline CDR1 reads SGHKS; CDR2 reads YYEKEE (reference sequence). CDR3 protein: CASSPPGTGTHGYTF. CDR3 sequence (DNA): TGTGCCAGCAGCCCACCCGGGACAGGGACCCATGGCTACACCTTC.

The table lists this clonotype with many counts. The CDR3 DNA is TGTGCCAGCAGTGAAGAGGGACTAGTCGGGGATGAGCAGTTCTTC. It is translated as CASSEEGLVGDEQFF. This chain joins TRBV2 and TRBJ2-1, with 8 bases identical to TRBD2. The CDR3 loop spans 15 amino acids. Trimming cost V 1 base and J 8 bases; bases outside gene matches: 7. Germline V gene sequence: CDR1 SNHLY, CDR2 FYNNEI.

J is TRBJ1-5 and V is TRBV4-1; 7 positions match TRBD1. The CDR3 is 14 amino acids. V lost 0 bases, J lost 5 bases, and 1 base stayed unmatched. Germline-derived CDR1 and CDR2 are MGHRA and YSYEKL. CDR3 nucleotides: TGCGCCAGCAGCCAAGAGACAGGGTATCAGCCCCAGCATTTT. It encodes CASSQETGYQPQHF.

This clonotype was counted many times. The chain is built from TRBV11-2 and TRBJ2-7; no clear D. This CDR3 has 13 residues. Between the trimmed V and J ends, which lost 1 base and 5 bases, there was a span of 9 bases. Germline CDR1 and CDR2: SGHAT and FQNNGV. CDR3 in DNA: TGTGCCAGCAGCTTAGTACAGAAACACGAGCAGTACTTC. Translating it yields CASSLVQKHEQYF.

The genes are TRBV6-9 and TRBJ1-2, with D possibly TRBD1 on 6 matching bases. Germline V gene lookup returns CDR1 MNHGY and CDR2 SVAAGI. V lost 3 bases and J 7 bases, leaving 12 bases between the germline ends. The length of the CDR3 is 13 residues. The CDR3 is CASSYLGDTGYTF. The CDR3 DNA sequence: TGTGCCAGCAGTTACCTAGGGGACACTGGCTACACCTTC.

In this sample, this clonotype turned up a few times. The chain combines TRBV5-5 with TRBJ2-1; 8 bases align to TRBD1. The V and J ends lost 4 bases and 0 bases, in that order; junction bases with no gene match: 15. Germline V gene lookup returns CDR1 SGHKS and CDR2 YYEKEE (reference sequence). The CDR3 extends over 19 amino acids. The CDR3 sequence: CASSPNPGQALSSYNEQFF. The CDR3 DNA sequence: TGTGCCAGCAGCCCCAACCCGGGACAGGCACTGAGCTCCTACAATGAGCAGTTCTTC.

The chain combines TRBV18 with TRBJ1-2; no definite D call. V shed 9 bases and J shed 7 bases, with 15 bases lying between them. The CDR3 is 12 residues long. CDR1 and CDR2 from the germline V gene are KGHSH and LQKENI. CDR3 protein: CASQGLRPGYTF. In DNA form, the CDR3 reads TGTGCCAGTCAAGGGTTGCGTCCTGGCTACACCTTC.

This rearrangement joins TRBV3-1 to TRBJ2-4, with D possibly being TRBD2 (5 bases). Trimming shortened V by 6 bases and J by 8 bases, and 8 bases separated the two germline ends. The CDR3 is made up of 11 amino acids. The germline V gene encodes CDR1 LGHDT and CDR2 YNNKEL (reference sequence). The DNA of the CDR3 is TGTGCCAGCAGTCCCGGGGACATTCAGTACTTC. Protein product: CASSPGDIQYF.

CDR3 in DNA: TGTGCCAGCAGCACCAGTAGGAACACTGAAGCTTTCTTT. It specifies CASSTSRNTEAFF. The chain links TRBV6-1 to TRBJ1-1; the D is unclear. Germline V lookup: CDR1 MNHNS, CDR2 SASEGT. Trimming removed 6 bases from V and 1 base from J, with 9 bases in between. CDR3 size: 13 residues.

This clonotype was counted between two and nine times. CDR3 loop: CASSQAPSGTTYEQYF. CDR3 nucleotide sequence: TGCGCCAGCAGCCAAGCTCCTAGCGGGACGACCTACGAGCAGTACTTC. This chain links TRBV4-3 with TRBJ2-7; TRBD2 matches 9 bases. J gave up 2 bases and V 1 base, and 6 bases lay outside the gene matches. From germline, CDR1 is LGHNA and CDR2 YSLEER. The CDR3 has 16 residues.

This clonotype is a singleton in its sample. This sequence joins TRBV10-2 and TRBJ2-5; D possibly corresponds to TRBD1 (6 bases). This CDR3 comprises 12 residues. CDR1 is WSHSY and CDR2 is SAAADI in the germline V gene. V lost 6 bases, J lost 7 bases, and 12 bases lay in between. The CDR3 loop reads CASSEQGWTQYF. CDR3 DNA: TGCGCCAGCAGCGAACAGGGATGGACCCAGTACTTC.

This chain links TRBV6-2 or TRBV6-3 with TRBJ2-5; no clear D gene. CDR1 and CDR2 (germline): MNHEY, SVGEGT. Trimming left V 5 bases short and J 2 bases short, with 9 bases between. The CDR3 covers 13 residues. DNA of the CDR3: TGTGCCAGCAGTCTAAAATCACAAGAGACCCAGTACTTC. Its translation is CASSLKSQETQYF.